This is a list of T cell receptor beta chains from one sample in a study of blood T cell repertoires in COVID-19. The assay was immunoSEQ multiplex PCR, and TCRdb's table has in-frame clones only and misses some. The sample lists roughly 180,000 clones, approximately 84% seen once, with about 5.7% in the top ten. Sequenced: PBMCs or T cells enriched from blood (not recorded which). All receptors come from a woman between 40 and 55 years old with acute COVID-19. Each CDR3 is given with its conserved first and last residue. A D gene is named only where the DNA matches it firmly. Only part of the rows carry a size: once, few, many, or a class if the clone is expanded.

J gene: TRBJ1-2
V gene: TRBV2
clone size: .
D gene: .
CDR3 protein: CASSENGGRGYTF
CDR3 DNA: TGTGCCAGCAGTGAAAACGGGGGGAGAGGCTACACCTTC

J gene: TRBJ2-1
V gene: TRBV18
clone size: .
D gene: .
CDR3 protein: CASSPLNEQFF
CDR3 DNA: TGTGCCAGCTCCCCCCTCAATGAGCAGTTCTTC

J gene: TRBJ2-2
V gene: TRBV29-1
clone size: .
D gene: TRBD1
CDR3 protein: CSVEDGDRVNTGELFF
CDR3 DNA: TGCAGCGTTGAAGACGGGGACAGGGTGAACACCGGGGAGCTGTTTTTT

J gene: TRBJ1-4
V gene: TRBV10-3
clone size: .
D gene: TRBD1
CDR3 protein: CAISRTGEKNEKLFF
CDR3 DNA: TGTGCCATCAGCCGGACAGGGGAAAAAAATGAAAAACTGTTTTTT

J gene: TRBJ1-2
V gene: TRBV21-1
clone size: .
D gene: .
CDR3 protein: CASSNGSGHYGYTF
CDR3 DNA: TGTGCCAGCAGCAATGGGTCAGGGCACTATGGCTACACCTTC

J gene: TRBJ1-3
V gene: TRBV7-6
clone size: .
D gene: .
CDR3 protein: CASSSSGSGNTIYF
CDR3 DNA: TGTGCCAGCAGCTCCTCCGGCTCTGGAAACACCATATATTTT

J gene: TRBJ2-1
V gene: TRBV10-3
clone size: .
D gene: .
CDR3 protein: CASSASREYNEQFF
CDR3 DNA: TGTGCCAGCTCGGCTAGTAGAGAATATAATGAGCAGTTCTTC

J gene: TRBJ1-3
V gene: TRBV6-6
clone size: .
D gene: .
CDR3 protein: CASRDGGSGSGNTIYF
CDR3 DNA: TGTGCCAGCAGAGACGGAGGGTCAGGCTCTGGAAACACCATATATTTT

J gene: TRBJ2-1
V gene: TRBV5-5
clone size: .
D gene: .
CDR3 protein: CASNLNTGQQFF
CDR3 DNA: TGTGCCAGCAACCTAAACACAGGTCAGCAGTTCTTC

J gene: TRBJ2-7
V gene: TRBV5-1
clone size: many
D gene: .
CDR3 protein: CASRSAVTTYEQYF
CDR3 DNA: TGCGCCAGCAGATCAGCGGTTACGACCTACGAGCAGTACTTC

J gene: TRBJ2-3
V gene: TRBV5-4
clone size: .
D gene: .
CDR3 protein: CASSPKRDLSSTDTQYF
CDR3 DNA: TGTGCCAGCAGCCCGAAAAGGGACTTATCTAGCACAGATACGCAGTATTTT

J gene: TRBJ2-3
V gene: TRBV7-3
clone size: .
D gene: .
CDR3 protein: CASSLLDRGPDTQYF
CDR3 DNA: TGTGCCAGCAGCTTACTGGACAGAGGACCAGATACGCAGTATTTT

J gene: TRBJ2-2
V gene: TRBV19
clone size: .
D gene: .
CDR3 protein: CASSTLGLATGELFF
CDR3 DNA: TGTGCCAGTAGTACCCTAGGATTGGCGACCGGGGAGCTGTTTTTT

J gene: TRBJ2-1
V gene: TRBV5-6
clone size: .
D gene: .
CDR3 protein: CASSREPAAYNEQFF
CDR3 DNA: TGTGCCAGCAGTAGGGAGCCAGCAGCATACAATGAGCAGTTCTTC

J gene: TRBJ1-2
V gene: TRBV5-5
clone size: once
D gene: .
CDR3 protein: CASSLGVYGYTF
CDR3 DNA: TGTGCCAGCAGCTTGGGAGTCTATGGCTACACCTTC

J gene: TRBJ2-4
V gene: TRBV5-1
clone size: .
D gene: .
CDR3 protein: CASSLEYGDRAKNIQYF
CDR3 DNA: TGCGCCAGCAGCTTGGAGTACGGGGATAGGGCCAAAAACATTCAGTACTTC

J gene: TRBJ1-4
V gene: TRBV19
clone size: .
D gene: TRBD1
CDR3 protein: CASSPGGGNEKLFF
CDR3 DNA: TGTGCCAGTAGTCCAGGGGGTGGTAATGAAAAACTGTTTTTT

J gene: TRBJ1-2
V gene: TRBV5-1
clone size: .
D gene: .
CDR3 protein: CASTPSGEVHGYTF
CDR3 DNA: TGCGCCAGCACCCCGTCAGGGGAAGTACATGGCTACACCTTC

J gene: TRBJ2-1
V gene: TRBV7-9
clone size: few
D gene: .
CDR3 protein: CASSLAPGTKTYNEQFF
CDR3 DNA: TGTGCCAGCAGCTTAGCCCCCGGGACAAAAACCTACAATGAGCAGTTCTTC

J gene: TRBJ2-1
V gene: TRBV7-9
clone size: .
D gene: TRBD2
CDR3 protein: CASSLTASGIHNEQFF
CDR3 DNA: TGTGCCAGCAGCTTAACGGCTAGCGGAATTCACAATGAGCAGTTCTTC

J gene: TRBJ1-1
V gene: TRBV5-5
clone size: .
D gene: .
CDR3 protein: CASSLYSNTEAFF
CDR3 DNA: TGTGCCAGCAGCTTGTATTCGAACACTGAAGCTTTCTTT

J gene: TRBJ2-2
V gene: TRBV19
clone size: .
D gene: TRBD1
CDR3 protein: CASSGQGGGTGELFF
CDR3 DNA: TGTGCCAGTAGTGGACAGGGGGGAGGCACCGGGGAGCTGTTTTTT

J gene: TRBJ2-3
V gene: TRBV6-5
clone size: .
D gene: .
CDR3 protein: CASSDRYTDTQYF
CDR3 DNA: TGTGCCAGCAGCGACAGGTACACAGATACGCAGTATTTT

J gene: TRBJ1-1
V gene: TRBV23-1
clone size: .
D gene: .
CDR3 protein: CASNWRARRYTEAFF
CDR3 DNA: TGCGCCAGCAACTGGAGGGCCCGGAGGTACACTGAAGCTTTCTTT

J gene: TRBJ2-2
V gene: TRBV7-9
clone size: .
D gene: TRBD2
CDR3 protein: CASSTQRGHTHTGELFF
CDR3 DNA: TGTGCCAGCAGCACCCAGCGGGGTCATACTCACACCGGGGAGCTGTTTTTT

J gene: TRBJ2-7
V gene: TRBV20-1
clone size: medium-sized
D gene: .
CDR3 protein: CSASRGSGEQYF
CDR3 DNA: TGCAGTGCTAGTCGGGGATCGGGCGAGCAGTACTTC

J gene: TRBJ1-3
V gene: TRBV27
clone size: .
D gene: .
CDR3 protein: CASSRDFSGNTIYF
CDR3 DNA: TGTGCCAGCAGTCGGGACTTCTCTGGAAACACCATATATTTT

J gene: TRBJ2-3
V gene: TRBV7-9
clone size: .
D gene: TRBD2
CDR3 protein: CASSPRTSGAPTDTQYF
CDR3 DNA: TGTGCCAGCAGCCCCCGGACTAGCGGAGCCCCCACAGATACGCAGTATTTT

J gene: TRBJ2-3
V gene: TRBV7-2
clone size: .
D gene: .
CDR3 protein: CASRGRRGEAQDTQYF
CDR3 DNA: TGTGCCAGCAGGGGTCGTCGTGGTGAGGCCCAGGATACGCAGTATTTT

J gene: TRBJ2-3
V gene: TRBV9
clone size: .
D gene: TRBD2
CDR3 protein: CASSGYSGSTDTQYF
CDR3 DNA: TGTGCCAGCAGCGGGTATAGCGGGAGTACAGATACGCAGTATTTT

J gene: TRBJ1-6
V gene: TRBV5-4
clone size: .
D gene: TRBD1
CDR3 protein: CATTSVGTGGARGNSPLHF
CDR3 DNA: TGTGCCACGACATCTGTCGGGACAGGGGGCGCGAGGGGGAATTCACCCCTCCACTTT

J gene: TRBJ2-2
V gene: TRBV5-1
clone size: .
D gene: TRBD2
CDR3 protein: CASSSGTSLPPGELFF
CDR3 DNA: TGCGCCAGCAGCTCCGGGACTAGCCTACCCCCCGGGGAGCTGTTTTTT

J gene: TRBJ1-2
V gene: TRBV15
clone size: .
D gene: TRBD1
CDR3 protein: CATSRDGQGGGYTF
CDR3 DNA: TGTGCCACCAGCAGAGATGGTCAGGGGGGAGGCTACACCTTC

J gene: TRBJ1-1
V gene: TRBV19
clone size: .
D gene: .
CDR3 protein: CASSIAQLNTEAFF
CDR3 DNA: TGTGCCAGTAGTATAGCACAGCTGAACACTGAAGCTTTCTTT

J gene: TRBJ2-5
V gene: TRBV11-3
clone size: .
D gene: TRBD2
CDR3 protein: CASSPGRGPGETQYF
CDR3 DNA: TGTGCCAGCAGCCCGGGGAGGGGACCTGGAGAGACCCAGTACTTC

J gene: TRBJ2-1
V gene: TRBV7-3
clone size: .
D gene: TRBD2
CDR3 protein: CASSLTPQRGSYNEQFF
CDR3 DNA: TGTGCCAGCAGCTTAACCCCCCAGCGGGGCTCCTACAATGAGCAGTTCTTC

J gene: TRBJ2-2
V gene: TRBV5-1
clone size: .
D gene: TRBD1
CDR3 protein: CASSGRGSTGELFF
CDR3 DNA: TGCGCCAGCAGCGGCAGGGGGAGCACCGGGGAGCTGTTTTTT

J gene: TRBJ1-2
V gene: TRBV12-3/TRBV12-4
clone size: .
D gene: .
CDR3 protein: CASSFTGNKGYTF
CDR3 DNA: TGTGCCAGCAGTTTTACCGGGAATAAGGGCTACACCTTC

J gene: TRBJ1-3
V gene: TRBV3-1/TRBV3-2
clone size: .
D gene: .
CDR3 protein: CASSQRGSTGNTIYF
CDR3 DNA: TGTGCCAGCAGCCAGAGAGGGTCAACGGGAAACACCATATATTTT

J gene: TRBJ2-1
V gene: TRBV7-9
clone size: once
D gene: TRBD2
CDR3 protein: CASSFSKDAGGRRNEQFF
CDR3 DNA: TGTGCCAGCAGCTTCTCGAAGGACGCAGGCGGGAGGCGTAATGAGCAGTTCTTC

J gene: TRBJ1-6
V gene: TRBV21-1
clone size: .
D gene: .
CDR3 protein: CASSKDRGPIYNSPLHF
CDR3 DNA: TGTGCCAGCAGCAAAGACAGGGGGCCCATCTATAATTCACCCCTCCACTTT

J gene: TRBJ2-5
V gene: TRBV5-1
clone size: .
D gene: .
CDR3 protein: CASRMTGWETQYF
CDR3 DNA: TGCGCCAGCAGAATGACAGGATGGGAGACCCAGTACTTC

J gene: TRBJ1-1
V gene: TRBV13
clone size: .
D gene: .
CDR3 protein: CASSLGSGIRNTEAFF
CDR3 DNA: TGTGCCAGCAGCTTAGGCTCCGGGATCAGGAACACTGAAGCTTTCTTT

J gene: TRBJ2-1
V gene: TRBV15
clone size: .
D gene: .
CDR3 protein: CATSTDTADNEQFF
CDR3 DNA: TGTGCCACCAGCACCGACACCGCCGACAATGAGCAGTTCTTC

J gene: TRBJ2-1
V gene: TRBV7-9
clone size: .
D gene: TRBD2
CDR3 protein: CASSSVPGLAGVAYNEQFF
CDR3 DNA: TGTGCCAGCAGCTCTGTCCCGGGACTAGCGGGAGTGGCCTACAATGAGCAGTTCTTC

J gene: TRBJ2-5
V gene: TRBV2
clone size: .
D gene: TRBD2
CDR3 protein: CASSVFRNPRGGETQYF
CDR3 DNA: TGTGCCAGCAGTGTGTTTCGCAATCCTCGGGGGGGGGAGACCCAGTACTTC

J gene: TRBJ2-1
V gene: TRBV2
clone size: .
D gene: TRBD1
CDR3 protein: CASSPDRVGYEQFF
CDR3 DNA: TGTGCCAGCAGTCCCGACAGGGTAGGCTATGAGCAGTTCTTC

J gene: TRBJ2-3
V gene: TRBV5-1
clone size: few
D gene: TRBD1
CDR3 protein: CASTTGAAPSTDTQYF
CDR3 DNA: TGCGCCAGCACCACAGGGGCCGCCCCTTCCACAGATACGCAGTATTTT

J gene: TRBJ2-2
V gene: TRBV15
clone size: .
D gene: .
CDR3 protein: CATSLKRSTTGELFF
CDR3 DNA: TGTGCCACCAGCTTAAAGAGGAGCACCACCGGGGAGCTGTTTTTT

J gene: TRBJ2-2
V gene: TRBV24-1
clone size: .
D gene: .
CDR3 protein: CATSGYSNTGELFF
CDR3 DNA: TGTGCCACCAGTGGGTACAGCAACACCGGGGAGCTGTTTTTT

J gene: TRBJ2-1
V gene: TRBV7-6
clone size: .
D gene: TRBD2
CDR3 protein: CASSPLLQGLAGANEQFF
CDR3 DNA: TGTGCCAGCAGCCCCCTCCTTCAGGGACTAGCGGGAGCTAATGAGCAGTTCTTC

J gene: TRBJ2-6
V gene: TRBV19
clone size: .
D gene: .
CDR3 protein: CASRDGGLSGANVLTF
CDR3 DNA: TGTGCCAGTAGAGACGGGGGGCTCTCTGGGGCCAACGTCCTGACTTTC

J gene: TRBJ1-1
V gene: TRBV27
clone size: .
D gene: .
CDR3 protein: CASSLSGRAEAFF
CDR3 DNA: TGTGCCAGCAGTTTATCAGGGCGGGCTGAAGCTTTCTTT

J gene: TRBJ2-1
V gene: TRBV3-1/TRBV3-2
clone size: .
D gene: TRBD2
CDR3 protein: CASSRTSGLTAEQFF
CDR3 DNA: TGTGCCAGCAGCCGGACTAGCGGACTTACAGCTGAGCAGTTCTTC

J gene: TRBJ1-4
V gene: TRBV5-1
clone size: .
D gene: TRBD1
CDR3 protein: CASSSGQGGSEGKLFF
CDR3 DNA: TGCGCCAGCAGCTCAGGACAGGGGGGATCCGAAGGAAAACTGTTTTTT